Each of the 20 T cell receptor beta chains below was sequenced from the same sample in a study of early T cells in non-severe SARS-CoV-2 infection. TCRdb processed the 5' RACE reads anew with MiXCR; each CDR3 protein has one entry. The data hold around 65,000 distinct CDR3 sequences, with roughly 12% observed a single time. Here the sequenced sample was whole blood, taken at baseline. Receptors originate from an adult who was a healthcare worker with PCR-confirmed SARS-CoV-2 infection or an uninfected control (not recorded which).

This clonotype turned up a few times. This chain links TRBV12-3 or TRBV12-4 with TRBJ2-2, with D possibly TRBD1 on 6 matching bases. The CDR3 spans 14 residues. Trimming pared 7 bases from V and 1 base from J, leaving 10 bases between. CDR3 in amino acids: CASTPGQNTGELFF. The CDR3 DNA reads TGTGCCAGCACTCCGGGACAGAACACCGGGGAGCTGTTTTTT.

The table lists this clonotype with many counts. As DNA, the CDR3 is TGTGCCAGCAGCTCGACTTACGAGCAGTACTTC. It is translated as CASSSTYEQYF. The V call is TRBV6-2 or TRBV6-3, the J call TRBJ2-7; D remains ambiguous. Germline assignment: CDR1 MNHEY and CDR2 SVGEGT. Trimming removed 6 bases at V and 4 bases at J, with 7 bases between. The CDR3 covers 11 residues.

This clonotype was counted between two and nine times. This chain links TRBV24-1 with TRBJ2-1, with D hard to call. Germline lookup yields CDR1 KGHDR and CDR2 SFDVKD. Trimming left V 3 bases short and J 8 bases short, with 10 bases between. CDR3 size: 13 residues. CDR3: CATSDTSLDEQFF. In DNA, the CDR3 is TGTGCCACCAGTGATACGAGCCTGGATGAGCAGTTCTTC.

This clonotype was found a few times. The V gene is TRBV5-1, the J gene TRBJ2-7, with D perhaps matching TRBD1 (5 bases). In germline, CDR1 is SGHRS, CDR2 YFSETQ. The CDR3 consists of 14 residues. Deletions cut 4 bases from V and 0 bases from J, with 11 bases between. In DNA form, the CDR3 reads TGCGCCAGCAGCACCCGGACACGCTCCTACGAGCAGTACTTC. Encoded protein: CASSTRTRSYEQYF.

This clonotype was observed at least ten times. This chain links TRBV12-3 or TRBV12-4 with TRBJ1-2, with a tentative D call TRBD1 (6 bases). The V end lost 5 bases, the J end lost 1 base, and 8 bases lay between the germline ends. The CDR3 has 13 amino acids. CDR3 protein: CASSGQINYGYTF. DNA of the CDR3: TGTGCCAGCAGTGGACAGATTAACTATGGCTACACCTTC.

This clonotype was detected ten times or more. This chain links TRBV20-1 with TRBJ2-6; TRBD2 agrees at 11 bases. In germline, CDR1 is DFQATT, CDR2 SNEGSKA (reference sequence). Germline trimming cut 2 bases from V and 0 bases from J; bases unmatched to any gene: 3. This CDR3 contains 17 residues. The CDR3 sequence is CSARSSGRSSGANVLTF. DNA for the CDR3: TGCAGTGCTAGATCTAGCGGGAGGAGCTCTGGGGCCAACGTCCTGACTTTC.

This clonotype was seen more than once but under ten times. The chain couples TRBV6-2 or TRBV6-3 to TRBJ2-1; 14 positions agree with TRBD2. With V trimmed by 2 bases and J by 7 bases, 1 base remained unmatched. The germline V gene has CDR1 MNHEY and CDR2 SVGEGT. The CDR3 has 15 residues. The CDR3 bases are TGTGCCAGCAGTTACGGGACTAGCGGGAGTAATGAGCAGTTCTTC. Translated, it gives CASSYGTSGSNEQFF.

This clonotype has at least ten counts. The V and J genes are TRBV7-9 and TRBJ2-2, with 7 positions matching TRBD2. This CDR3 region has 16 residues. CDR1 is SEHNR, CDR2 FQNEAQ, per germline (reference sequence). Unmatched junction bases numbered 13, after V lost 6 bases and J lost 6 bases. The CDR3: CASSSGQGSDPGELFF. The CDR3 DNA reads TGTGCCAGCAGTAGCGGGCAGGGATCGGATCCCGGGGAGCTGTTTTTT.

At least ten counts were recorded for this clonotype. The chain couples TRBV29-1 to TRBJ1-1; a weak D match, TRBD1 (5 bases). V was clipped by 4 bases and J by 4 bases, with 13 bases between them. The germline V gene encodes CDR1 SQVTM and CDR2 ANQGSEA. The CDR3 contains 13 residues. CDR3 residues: CSVGDLEGTEAFF. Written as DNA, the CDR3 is TGCAGCGTTGGGGACCTAGAGGGCACTGAAGCTTTCTTT.

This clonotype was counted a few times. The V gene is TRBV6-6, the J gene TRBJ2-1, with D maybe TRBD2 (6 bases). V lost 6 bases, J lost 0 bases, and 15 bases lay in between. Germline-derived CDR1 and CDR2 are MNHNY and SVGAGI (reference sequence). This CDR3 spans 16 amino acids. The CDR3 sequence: CASSSTGTGSYNEQFF. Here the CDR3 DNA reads TGTGCCAGCAGCTCGACCGGGACTGGCTCCTACAATGAGCAGTTCTTC.

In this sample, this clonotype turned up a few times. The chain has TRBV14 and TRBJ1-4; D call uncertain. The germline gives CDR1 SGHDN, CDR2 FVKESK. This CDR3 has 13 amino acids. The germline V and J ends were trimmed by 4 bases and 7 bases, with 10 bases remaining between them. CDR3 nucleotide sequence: TGTGCCAGCAGCCGGATCTTCTTTGAAAAACTGTTTTTT. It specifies CASSRIFFEKLFF.

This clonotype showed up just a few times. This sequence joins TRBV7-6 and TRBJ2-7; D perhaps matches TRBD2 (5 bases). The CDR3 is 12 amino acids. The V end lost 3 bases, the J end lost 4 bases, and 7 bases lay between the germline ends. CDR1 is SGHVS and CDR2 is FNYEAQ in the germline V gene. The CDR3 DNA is TGTGCCAGCAGCTTTGAGGGTTACGAGCAGTACTTC. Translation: CASSFEGYEQYF. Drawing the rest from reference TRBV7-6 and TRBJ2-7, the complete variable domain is GAGVSQSPRYKVTKRGQDVALRCDPISGHVSLYWYRQALGQGPEFLTYFNYEAQQDKSGLPNDRFSAERPEGSISTLTIQRTEQRDSAMYRCASSFEGYEQYFGPGTRLTVT.

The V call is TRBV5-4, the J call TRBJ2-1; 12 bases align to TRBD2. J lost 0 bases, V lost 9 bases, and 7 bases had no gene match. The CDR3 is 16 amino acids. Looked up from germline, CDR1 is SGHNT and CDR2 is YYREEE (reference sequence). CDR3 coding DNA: TGTGCCACAGGACTAGCGGGGCTTAGCTCCTACAATGAGCAGTTCTTC. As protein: CATGLAGLSSYNEQFF.

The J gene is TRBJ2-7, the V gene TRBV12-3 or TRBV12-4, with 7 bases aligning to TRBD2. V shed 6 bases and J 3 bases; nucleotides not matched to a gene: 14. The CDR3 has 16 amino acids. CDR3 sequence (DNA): TGTGCCAGCAGCCCGCCAGGGAAGCGGGGATTCTACGAGCAGTACTTC. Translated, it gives CASSPPGKRGFYEQYF.

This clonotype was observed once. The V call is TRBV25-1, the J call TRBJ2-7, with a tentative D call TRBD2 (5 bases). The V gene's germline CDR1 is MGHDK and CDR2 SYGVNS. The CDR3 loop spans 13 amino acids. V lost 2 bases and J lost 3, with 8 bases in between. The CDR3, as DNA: TGTGCCAGCAGTGAAAAAAGCGGCTACGAGCAGTACTTC. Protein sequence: CASSEKSGYEQYF.

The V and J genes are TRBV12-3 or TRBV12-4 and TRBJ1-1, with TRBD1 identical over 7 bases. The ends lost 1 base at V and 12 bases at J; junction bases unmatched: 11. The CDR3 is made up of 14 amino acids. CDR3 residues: CASSLGLNRGLPFF. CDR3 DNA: TGTGCCAGCAGTTTAGGGTTGAACAGGGGATTACCTTTCTTT.

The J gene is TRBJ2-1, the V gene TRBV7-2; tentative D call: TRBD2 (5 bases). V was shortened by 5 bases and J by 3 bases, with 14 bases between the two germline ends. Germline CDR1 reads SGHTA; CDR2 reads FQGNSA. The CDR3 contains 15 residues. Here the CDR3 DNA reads TGTGCCAGCAGCCGAGAGGGAGTTGGCTACAATGAGCAGTTCTTC. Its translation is CASSREGVGYNEQFF.

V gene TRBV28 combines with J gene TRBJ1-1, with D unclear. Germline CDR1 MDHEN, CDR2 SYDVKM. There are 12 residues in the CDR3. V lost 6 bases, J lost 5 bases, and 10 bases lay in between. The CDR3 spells CASRTVGTEAFF. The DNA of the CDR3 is TGTGCCAGCAGAACCGTGGGGACTGAAGCTTTCTTT.

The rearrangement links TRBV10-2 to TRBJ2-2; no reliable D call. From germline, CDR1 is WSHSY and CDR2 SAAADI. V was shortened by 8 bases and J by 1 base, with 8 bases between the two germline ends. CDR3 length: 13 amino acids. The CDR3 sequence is CASCPENTGELFF. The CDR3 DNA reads TGCGCCAGCTGCCCAGAGAACACCGGGGAGCTGTTTTTT.

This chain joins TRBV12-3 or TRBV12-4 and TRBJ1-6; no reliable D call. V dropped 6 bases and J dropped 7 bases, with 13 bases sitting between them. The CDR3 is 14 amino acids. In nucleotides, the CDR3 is TGTGCCAGCAGGTCCCGGGGTATAAATTCACCCCTCCACTTT. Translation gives CASRSRGINSPLHF.